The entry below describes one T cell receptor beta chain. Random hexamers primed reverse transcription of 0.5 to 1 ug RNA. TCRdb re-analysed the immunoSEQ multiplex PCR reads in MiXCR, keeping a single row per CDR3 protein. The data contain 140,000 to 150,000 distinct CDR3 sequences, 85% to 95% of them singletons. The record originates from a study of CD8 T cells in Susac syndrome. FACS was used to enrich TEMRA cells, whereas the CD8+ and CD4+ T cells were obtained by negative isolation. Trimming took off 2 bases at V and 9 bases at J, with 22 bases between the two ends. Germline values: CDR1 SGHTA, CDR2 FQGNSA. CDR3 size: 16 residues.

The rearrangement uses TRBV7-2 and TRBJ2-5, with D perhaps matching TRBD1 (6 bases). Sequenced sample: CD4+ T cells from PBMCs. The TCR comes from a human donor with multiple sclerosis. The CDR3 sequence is CASSLPPGQNPGSQYF. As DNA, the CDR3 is TGTGCCAGCAGCTTACCCCCGGGACAAAATCCGGGGTCCCAGTACTTC.